A single sample is the source of the 25 T cell receptor beta chains below, sequenced in a study of cytomegalovirus exposure and HLA in healthy donors. The PCR was carried out with 60 Vbeta primers and 13 Jbeta primers. Method: immunoSEQ multiplex PCR; TCRdb's copy keeps in-frame clones and lacks some. The data hold roughly 220,000 clones, with approximately 81% observed a single time. Material: PBMCs. The receptors were gathered from a young man in good health and CMV-seronegative.

The genes are TRBV29-1 and TRBJ2-7, with 10 bases fitting TRBD2. There are 14 residues in the CDR3. The V gene's germline CDR1 is SQVTM and CDR2 ANQGSEA. Trimming took 3 bases from V and 0 from J; bases not matched to a gene: 2. As DNA, the CDR3 is TGCAGCGTTGATAGCGGGGGGCCCTCCTACGAGCAGTACTTC. Protein product: CSVDSGGPSYEQYF.

The rearrangement links TRBV20-1 to TRBJ2-7; no reliable D call. Germline lookup yields CDR1 DFQATT and CDR2 SNEGSKA (reference sequence). V gave up 7 bases and J gave up 2 bases, with 6 bases separating them. The CDR3 sequence is 10 residues long. CDR3 sequence (DNA): TGCAGTGTGAGCCCCTACGAGCAGTACTTC. Encoded protein: CSVSPYEQYF.

The chain links TRBV28 to TRBJ2-3; maybe TRBD2 (6 bases). Between the trimmed V and J ends, which lost 11 bases and 0 bases, there was a span of 15 bases. Germline loops: CDR1 MDHEN, CDR2 SYDVKM. This CDR3 is built from 14 residues. In nucleotides, the CDR3 is TGTGCCTCAAGAGTGGGGGGTAGCACAGATACGCAGTATTTT. Its protein product is CASRVGGSTDTQYF.

This clone has only a few counts. This sequence joins TRBV5-1 and TRBJ2-5; tentative D call: TRBD2 (6 bases). This CDR3 is 15 amino acids long. V lost 0 bases to trimming and J lost 3 bases, with 12 bases between them. The germline gives CDR1 SGHRS, CDR2 YFSETQ. CDR3 sequence reads: CASSLAVAGKETQYF. The CDR3, as DNA: TGCGCCAGCAGCTTGGCAGTTGCGGGGAAAGAGACCCAGTACTTC.

This chain uses TRBV15 with TRBJ2-2; D perhaps matches TRBD2 (5 bases). Germline V gene data show CDR1 as LNHNV and CDR2 as YYDKDF (reference sequence). The CDR3 is made up of 15 amino acids. V was pared by 0 bases and J by 3 bases, with 8 bases between. The CDR3 sequence: CATSRDTGYTGELFF. DNA of the CDR3: TGTGCCACCAGCAGAGATACGGGGTACACCGGGGAGCTGTTTTTT.

V and J are TRBV21-1 and TRBJ1-3. TRBV21-1 has pseudogene status. This CDR3 is built from 15 residues. The CDR3: CANSVGLHSGNTIYF. CDR3 DNA sequence: TGTGCCAACTCCGTGGGACTTCACTCTGGAAACACCATATATTTT.

The V gene is TRBV9, the J gene TRBJ2-4; 9 bases are shared with TRBD1. The CDR3 is 14 residues long. With V trimmed by 4 bases and J by 7 bases, 6 bases remained unmatched. CDR1 and CDR2 from the germline V gene are SGDLS and YYNGEE. CDR3 protein: CASSKGQGINIQYF. The CDR3 region has the DNA TGTGCCAGCAGCAAGGGACAGGGCATCAACATTCAGTACTTC.

Concerning this clone: Compared with germline, one end of the junction differs, possibly owing to a read error. V is TRBV28 and J is TRBJ2-6, with D maybe TRBD1 (5 bases). There are 16 residues in the CDR3. The germline gives CDR1 MDHEN, CDR2 SYDVKM. CDR3 nucleotides: TGTGCCAGCAGTTTAAACCTGATCTCTGGGGCCAGCGTCCTGACTTTC. Amino acids: CASSLNLISGASVLTF.

The gene calls are TRBV6-1 and TRBJ1-1; D is undetermined. There are 16 residues in the CDR3. Germline CDR1 and CDR2: MNHNS and SASEGT. V shed 1 base and J shed 0 bases, with 12 bases lying between them. The CDR3 loop is CASSEVGGLMNTEAFF. CDR3 nucleotide sequence: TGTGCCAGCAGTGAAGTAGGAGGGCTTATGAACACTGAAGCTTTCTTT.

This chain links TRBV6-5 with TRBJ2-3, with 9 bases aligning to TRBD2. CDR3 length: 14 residues. CDR1 MNHEY and CDR2 SVGAGI come from the germline V gene. With V trimmed by 4 bases and J by 3 bases, 2 bases remained unmatched. The CDR3: CASSFSGGTDTQYF. CDR3 sequence (DNA): TGTGCCAGCAGTTTTAGCGGGGGAACAGATACGCAGTATTTT.

The genes are TRBV7-8 and TRBJ2-1; tentatively, D is TRBD2 (6 bases). Trimming removed 4 bases at V and 6 bases at J, with 16 bases between. Germline CDR1 reads SGHVS; CDR2 reads FQNEAQ. The CDR3 totals 15 residues. The CDR3 nucleotides read TGTGCCAGCAGCTCTTCCCCGGGACTGTTCAATGAGCAGTTCTTC. Its translation: CASSSSPGLFNEQFF.

The CDR3 nucleotides are TGTGCCAGCAGCTTAGACAGGGATGCAGCTTTCTTT. The encoded protein is CASSLDRDAAFF. This sequence joins TRBV7-2 and TRBJ1-1, with D possibly TRBD1 on 6 matching bases. The germline V gene encodes CDR1 SGHTA and CDR2 FQGNSA. With 1 base removed from V and 10 bases from J, the gap between germline ends came to 10 bases. CDR3 length equals 12 residues.

The chain recombines TRBV10-2 with TRBJ1-2; unclear D gene. Germline V lookup: CDR1 WSHSY, CDR2 SAAADI. The CDR3 sequence is 14 residues long. The V gene lost 1 base and the J gene lost 4 bases, with 10 bases spanning the gap. The CDR3 sequence: CASSEYAGGYGYTF. CDR3 DNA: TGCGCCAGCAGTGAGTATGCCGGCGGCTATGGCTACACCTTC.

The chain recombines TRBV5-4 with TRBJ1-3; D not certain. CDR1 and CDR2 (germline): SGHNT, YYREEE (reference sequence). This CDR3 comprises 15 residues. Trimming cost V 0 bases and J 2 bases, with 9 bases left between them. The CDR3 sequence is CASSLDLSTGNTIYF. CDR3 sequence (DNA): TGTGCCAGCAGCTTGGACTTATCCACTGGAAACACCATATATTTT. Full variable domain (remainder filled in from reference TRBV5-4 and TRBJ1-3): ETGVTQSPTHLIKTRGQQVTLRCSSQSGHNTVSWYQQALGQGPQFIFQYYREEENGRGNFPPRFSGLQFPNYSSELNVNALELDDSALYLCASSLDLSTGNTIYFGEGSWLTVV.

The chain combines TRBV29-1 with TRBJ2-7, with 7 positions matching TRBD1. CDR3 size: 13 residues. Unmatched junction bases numbered 4, after V lost 5 bases and J lost 0 bases. Germline CDR1 and CDR2: SQVTM and ANQGSEA. DNA for the CDR3: TGCAGCGTTAAAGGGGGCTTCTCCTACGAGCAGTACTTC. This gives the protein CSVKGGFSYEQYF.

This clone was counted a few times. The chain carries TRBV7-9 and TRBJ2-2, with TRBD1 matching 11 bases. The CDR3 is 15 residues long. V lost 6 bases and J lost 5; bases outside the gene matches: 5. Germline CDR1 is SEHNR and CDR2 is FQNEAQ (reference sequence). This chain's CDR3 is CASRPGTGGTGELFF. The CDR3 DNA follows: TGTGCCAGCAGACCCGGGACAGGGGGAACCGGGGAGCTGTTTTTT.

This clone has just one count. J is TRBJ2-3 and V is TRBV9; 7 nucleotides line up with TRBD2. The CDR3 contains 14 residues. The V gene's germline CDR1 is SGDLS and CDR2 YYNGEE. V shed 0 bases and J 3 bases; nucleotides not matched to a gene: 1. CDR3 sequence: CASSVGTRTDTQYF. The DNA for the CDR3 is TGTGCCAGCAGCGTAGGGACTAGGACAGATACGCAGTATTTT.

The table lists this clone with a count of one. The rearrangement uses TRBV28 and TRBJ2-2, with D perhaps matching TRBD1 (5 bases). The ends were cut back, 3 bases at V and 2 bases at J, with 16 bases in the middle. The CDR3 sequence is 17 residues long. Germline CDR1 reads MDHEN; CDR2 reads SYDVKM. This CDR3 reads CASSFYHPTDNTGELFF. CDR3 in DNA: TGTGCCAGCAGTTTTTATCACCCGACAGATAACACCGGGGAGCTGTTTTTT. The full variable domain, its missing parts supplied by reference TRBV28 and TRBJ2-2, is DVKVTQSSRYLVKRTGEKVFLECVQDMDHENMFWYRQDPGLGLRLIYFSYDVKMKEKGDIPEGYSVSREKKERFSLILESASTNQTSMYLCASSFYHPTDNTGELFFGEGSRLTVL.

V usage is TRBV19 and J usage is TRBJ1-6; possible D gene TRBD1, 5 bases. The CDR3 is made up of 13 amino acids. The germline V gene has CDR1 LNHDA and CDR2 SQIVND (reference sequence). Trimming pared 6 bases from V and 7 bases from J, leaving 10 bases between. CDR3 amino acids: CASRGGTNSPLHF. The CDR3 coding sequence is TGTGCCAGTAGGGGGGGGACGAATTCACCCCTCCACTTT.

V and J are TRBV7-9 and TRBJ1-5; D not resolved. The CDR3 is made up of 15 amino acids. Trimming pared 0 bases from V and 8 bases from J, leaving 14 bases between. Germline CDR1 is SEHNR and CDR2 is FQNEAQ (reference sequence). CDR3 sequence: CASSLAGRSGEPQHF. The CDR3 nucleotides read TGTGCCAGCAGCTTAGCAGGCCGAAGCGGGGAGCCCCAGCATTTT.

In its sample, this clone was seen a few times. This chain links TRBV7-9 with TRBJ1-3; D is unresolved. The CDR3 loop spans 14 amino acids. Germline lookup yields CDR1 SEHNR and CDR2 FQNEAQ (reference sequence). Trimming cost V 5 bases and J 2 bases, with 10 bases left between them. DNA of the CDR3: TGTGCCAGCAGCCGTCTTTTAACTGGAAACACCATATATTTT. Translated: CASSRLLTGNTIYF.

The V gene is TRBV15, the J gene TRBJ2-7; D is unresolved. Germline-derived CDR1 and CDR2 are LNHNV and YYDKDF (reference sequence). The CDR3 loop spans 11 amino acids. The V gene lost 5 bases and the J gene lost 3 bases, with 5 bases spanning the gap. The CDR3 loop reads CATSRNYEQYF. As DNA, the CDR3 is TGTGCCACCAGCCGTAACTACGAGCAGTACTTC.

The V gene is TRBV5-6, the J gene TRBJ2-2, with D perhaps matching TRBD1 (6 bases). The V end was cut by 1 base, the J end by 4 bases, with 14 bases between. CDR1 is SGHDT and CDR2 is YYEEEE in the germline V gene. The length of the CDR3 is 16 residues. DNA for the CDR3: TGTGCCAGCAGCTTGACTGGGCAGGGGCCCACCGGGGAGCTGTTTTTT. Encoded protein: CASSLTGQGPTGELFF.

CDR3 in DNA: TGTGCCAGCACCATGACGGGGTTGAATCAGCCCCAGCATTTT. Its protein is CASTMTGLNQPQHF. The chain joins TRBV6-1 to TRBJ1-5, with D unresolved. This CDR3 contains 14 residues. CDR1 MNHNS and CDR2 SASEGT come from the germline V gene. V shed 7 bases and J shed 4 bases, with 14 bases lying between them.

The rearrangement links TRBV18 to TRBJ1-1; the D gene is possibly TRBD1 (6 bases). Per the germline V gene, CDR1 is KGHSH and CDR2 is LQKENI. The CDR3 consists of 13 residues. V was cut by 4 bases and J by 1 base, with 7 bases left in between. The CDR3, as DNA: TGTGCCAGCTCACGGGGGCCGAACACTGAAGCTTTCTTT. Translated, it gives CASSRGPNTEAFF.